This record covers a single T cell receptor beta chain. Its antigen is unidentified. This sample is drawn from a study of shared clonotypes between healthy human individuals. General observations from the study: The naive CD4 repertoires of several donors were compared, and roughly 5% of clonotypes were shared.

CDR3 length: 14 amino acids. The germline V gene encodes CDR1 MDHEN and CDR2 SYDVKM. J gave up 6 bases and V 4 bases, and 7 bases lay outside the gene matches. It was into CD45RA+ naive and CD45RA-negative memory subsets that the CD4+ cells were split. As originally analysed: ImmunoSEQ supplied junction-only sequences lacking quality scores, so filtering was different. The repertoire was sequenced with immunoSEQ multiplex PCR; TCRdb's copy has only in-frame clones and lacks some. Clone size and the V and J calls come from that table; the DNA yielded D and trimming. This table has about 2.4 million clones, 90% to 95% appearing once.

Sequencing used naive CD4+ T cells from PBMCs. Subset indicated: CD45RA+ positively selected. The V and J genes are TRBV28 and TRBJ2-7; TRBD2 matches at 9 bases. This clonotype was sampled from a man younger than 35 in good health. Some clones in this sample may be carry-over from other donors' samples. The CDR3 protein is CASSSSRTSAEQYF. The CDR3 nucleotides are TGTGCCAGCAGTTCCTCTCGGACTAGCGCCGAGCAGTACTTC.